Sequencing of this T cell receptor beta chain was carried out in a study of cytomegalovirus exposure and HLA in healthy donors. By sample fraction, this clone is medium-sized. Antigen unknown. Germline V gene data show CDR1 as MRHNA and CDR2 as SNTAGT. V dropped 0 bases and J dropped 2 bases, with 10 bases sitting between them. The CDR3 has 15 residues. 13 Jbeta primers and 60 Vbeta primers were used for the PCR. TCRdb's copy holds only in-frame clones and misses some; the assay was immunoSEQ multiplex PCR. Among about 42,000 clones listed, around half were seen once. Study observations and caveats: CMV antigen specificity of three CMV-associated chains was confirmed in vitro. There were some public TCRs occurring in many donors, but most TCR sequences were rare. In a later analysis, HLA-associated beta chains showed higher expansion and lower generation probabilities than comparable chains. A later analysis showed TCR association rates differing by HLA locus, peaking at DRB1 and lowest at HLA-C.

The sequenced sample was PBMCs. This TCR was sampled from a human donor in good health. The chain recombines TRBV6-4 with TRBJ1-1; no reliable D call. The CDR3, as DNA: TGTGCCAGCAGTGACTCCGCCAGGCCAAACACTGAAGCTTTCTTT. This encodes CASSDSARPNTEAFF.